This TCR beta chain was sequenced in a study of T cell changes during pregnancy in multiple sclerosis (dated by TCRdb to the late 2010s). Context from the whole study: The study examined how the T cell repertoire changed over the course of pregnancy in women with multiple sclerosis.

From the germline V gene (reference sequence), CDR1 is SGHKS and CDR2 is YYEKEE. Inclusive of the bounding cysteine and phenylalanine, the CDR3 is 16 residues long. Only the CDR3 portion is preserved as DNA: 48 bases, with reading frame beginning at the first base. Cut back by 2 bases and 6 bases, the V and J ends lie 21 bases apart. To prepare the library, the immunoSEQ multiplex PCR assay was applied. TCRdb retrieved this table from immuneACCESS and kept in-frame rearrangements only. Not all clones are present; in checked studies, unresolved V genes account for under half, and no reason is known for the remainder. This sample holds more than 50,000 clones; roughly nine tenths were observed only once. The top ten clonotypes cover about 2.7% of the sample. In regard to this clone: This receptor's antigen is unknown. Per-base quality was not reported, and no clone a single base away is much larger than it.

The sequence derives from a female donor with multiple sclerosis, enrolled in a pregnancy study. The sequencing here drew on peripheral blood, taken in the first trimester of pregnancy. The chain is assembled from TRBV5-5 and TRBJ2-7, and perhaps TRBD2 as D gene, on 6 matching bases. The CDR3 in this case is CASSFRGRTIKAEQYF. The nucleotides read TGTGCCAGCAGCTTCCGGGGGAGGACTATAAAAGCCGAGCAGTACTTC.